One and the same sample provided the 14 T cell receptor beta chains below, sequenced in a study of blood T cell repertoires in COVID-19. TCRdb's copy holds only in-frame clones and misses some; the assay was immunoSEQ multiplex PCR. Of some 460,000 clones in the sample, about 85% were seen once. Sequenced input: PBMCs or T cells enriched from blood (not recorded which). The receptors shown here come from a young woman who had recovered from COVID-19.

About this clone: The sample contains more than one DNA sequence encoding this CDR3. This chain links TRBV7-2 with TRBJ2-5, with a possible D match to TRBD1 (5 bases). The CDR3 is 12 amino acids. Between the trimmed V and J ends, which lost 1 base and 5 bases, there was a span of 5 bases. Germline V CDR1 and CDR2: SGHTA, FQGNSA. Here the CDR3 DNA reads TGTGCCAGCAGCTTAGACAGGGAGACCCAGTACTTC. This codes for CASSLDRETQYF. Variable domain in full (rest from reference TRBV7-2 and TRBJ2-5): GAGVSQSPSNKVTEKGKDVELRCDPISGHTALYWYRQSLGQGLEFLIYFQGNSAPDKSGLPSDRFSAERTGGSVSTLTIQRTQQEDSAVYLCASSLDRETQYFGPGTRLLVL.

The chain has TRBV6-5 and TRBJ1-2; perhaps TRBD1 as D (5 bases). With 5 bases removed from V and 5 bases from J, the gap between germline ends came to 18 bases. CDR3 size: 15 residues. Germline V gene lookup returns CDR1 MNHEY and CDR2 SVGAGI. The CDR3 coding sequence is TGTGCCAGCAGTCCTGGGACTGAGGGAGAATATGGCTACACCTTC. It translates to CASSPGTEGEYGYTF.

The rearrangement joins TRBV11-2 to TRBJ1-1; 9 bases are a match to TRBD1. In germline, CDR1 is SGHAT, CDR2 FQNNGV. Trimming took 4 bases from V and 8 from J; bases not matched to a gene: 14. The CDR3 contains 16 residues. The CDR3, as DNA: TGTGCCAGCAGCTCACCAACTGGGACAGGGAATATCGAAGCTTTCTTT. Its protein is CASSSPTGTGNIEAFF.

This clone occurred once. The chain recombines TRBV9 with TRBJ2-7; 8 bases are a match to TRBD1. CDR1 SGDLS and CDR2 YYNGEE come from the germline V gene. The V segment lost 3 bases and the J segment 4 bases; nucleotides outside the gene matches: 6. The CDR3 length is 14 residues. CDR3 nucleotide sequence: TGTGCCAGCAGCGAGTACGGGACAGGTTACGAGCAGTACTTC. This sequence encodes CASSEYGTGYEQYF. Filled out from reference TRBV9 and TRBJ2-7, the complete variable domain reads DSGVTQTPKHLITATGQRVTLRCSPRSGDLSVYWYQQSLDQGLQFLIQYYNGEERAKGNILERFSAQQFPDLHSELNLSSLELGDSALYFCASSEYGTGYEQYFGPGTRLTVT.

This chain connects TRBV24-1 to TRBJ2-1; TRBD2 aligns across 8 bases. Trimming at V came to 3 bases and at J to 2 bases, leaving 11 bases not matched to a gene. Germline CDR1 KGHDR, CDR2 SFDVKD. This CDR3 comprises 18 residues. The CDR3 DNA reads TGTGCCACCAGTGATCCTAGACCGGGACTAGAAGCCTACAATGAGCAGTTCTTC. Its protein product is CATSDPRPGLEAYNEQFF.

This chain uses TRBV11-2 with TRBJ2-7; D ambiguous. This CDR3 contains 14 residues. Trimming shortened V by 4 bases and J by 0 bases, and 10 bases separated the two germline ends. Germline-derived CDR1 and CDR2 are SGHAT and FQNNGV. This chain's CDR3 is CASSWQRTSYEQYF. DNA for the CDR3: TGTGCCAGCAGCTGGCAGCGAACCTCCTACGAGCAGTACTTC.

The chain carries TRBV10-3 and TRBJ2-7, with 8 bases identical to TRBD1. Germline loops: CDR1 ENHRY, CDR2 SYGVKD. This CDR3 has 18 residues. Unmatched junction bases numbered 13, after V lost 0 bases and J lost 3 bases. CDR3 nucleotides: TGTGCCATCAGTGAGTCAGGAGTTTGGACAGGGAGACTCTACGAGCAGTACTTC. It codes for CAISESGVWTGRLYEQYF.

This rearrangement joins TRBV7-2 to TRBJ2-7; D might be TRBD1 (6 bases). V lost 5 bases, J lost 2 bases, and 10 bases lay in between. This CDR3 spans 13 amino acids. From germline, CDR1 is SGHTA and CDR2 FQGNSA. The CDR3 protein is CASSVQGPYEQYF. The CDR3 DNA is TGTGCCAGCAGCGTACAGGGTCCCTACGAGCAGTACTTC.

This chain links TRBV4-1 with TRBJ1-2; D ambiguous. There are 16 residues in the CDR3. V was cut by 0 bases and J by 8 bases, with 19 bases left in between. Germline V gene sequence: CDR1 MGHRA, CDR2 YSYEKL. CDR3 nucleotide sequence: TGCGCCAGCAGCCAAGAAGGAAGTGGGAGCCCTGGGGGCTACACCTTC. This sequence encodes CASSQEGSGSPGGYTF.

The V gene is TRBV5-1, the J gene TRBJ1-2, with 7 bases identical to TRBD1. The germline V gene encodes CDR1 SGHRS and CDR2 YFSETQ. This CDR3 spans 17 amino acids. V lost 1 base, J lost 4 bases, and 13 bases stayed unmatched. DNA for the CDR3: TGCGCCAGCAGCTTGAGAGGGCCCGACCAGGGGGTCTATGGCTACACCTTC. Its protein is CASSLRGPDQGVYGYTF.

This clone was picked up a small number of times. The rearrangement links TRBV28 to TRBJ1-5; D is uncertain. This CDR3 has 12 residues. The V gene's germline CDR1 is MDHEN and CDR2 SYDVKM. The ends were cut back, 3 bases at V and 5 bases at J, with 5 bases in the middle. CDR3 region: CASSLSDQPQHF. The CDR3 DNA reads TGTGCCAGCAGTTTGTCCGATCAGCCCCAGCATTTT.

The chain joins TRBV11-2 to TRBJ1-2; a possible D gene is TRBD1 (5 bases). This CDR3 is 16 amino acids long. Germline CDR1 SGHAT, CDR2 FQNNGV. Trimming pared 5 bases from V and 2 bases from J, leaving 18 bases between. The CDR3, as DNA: TGTGCCAGCAGCCGATTACAAGGGGATGAAAACTATGGCTACACCTTC. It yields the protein CASSRLQGDENYGYTF.

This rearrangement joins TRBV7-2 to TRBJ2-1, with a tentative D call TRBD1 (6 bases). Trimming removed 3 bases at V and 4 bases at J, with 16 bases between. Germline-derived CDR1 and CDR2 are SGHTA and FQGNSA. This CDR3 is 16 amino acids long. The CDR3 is CASSFQGGFAYNEQFF. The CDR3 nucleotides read TGTGCCAGCAGCTTCCAAGGGGGTTTCGCTTACAATGAGCAGTTCTTC. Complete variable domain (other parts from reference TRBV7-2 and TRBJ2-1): GAGVSQSPSNKVTEKGKDVELRCDPISGHTALYWYRQSLGQGLEFLIYFQGNSAPDKSGLPSDRFSAERTGGSVSTLTIQRTQQEDSAVYLCASSFQGGFAYNEQFFGPGTRLTVL.

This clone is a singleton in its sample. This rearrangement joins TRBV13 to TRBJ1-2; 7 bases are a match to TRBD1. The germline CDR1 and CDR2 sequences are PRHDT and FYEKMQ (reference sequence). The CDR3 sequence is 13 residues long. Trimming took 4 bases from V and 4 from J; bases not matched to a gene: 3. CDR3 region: CASSSTGIYGYTF. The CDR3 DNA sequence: TGTGCCAGCAGCTCGACAGGGATCTATGGCTACACCTTC. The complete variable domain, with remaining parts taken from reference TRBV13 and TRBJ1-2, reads AAGVIQSPRHLIKEKRETATLKCYPIPRHDTVYWYQQGPGQDPQFLISFYEKMQSDKGSIPDRFSAQQFSDYHSELNMSSLELGDSALYFCASSSTGIYGYTFGSGTRLTVV.